This T cell receptor beta chain derives from a study of beta chain features in type 1 diabetes. Reverse transcription of all isolated RNA meant that expressed TCRB transcripts were sequenced. TCRdb's table, derived via immunoSEQ multiplex PCR, lists solely in-frame clones and lacks some. In the table there are under 500,000 clones, 30% of which are singletons. This clone was found a few times. Germline V gene data show CDR1 as SQVTM and CDR2 as ANQGSEA. This CDR3 is 10 amino acids long. Trimming pared 5 bases from V and 8 bases from J, leaving 7 bases between. The sequence derives from a man between 18 and 35 years old in good health. This chain connects TRBV29-1 to TRBJ2-1, with D maybe TRBD1 (5 bases). Input material: naive CD4+ T cells from blood. In nucleotides, the CDR3 is TGCAGCGTTTCAGGGTATGAGCAGTTCTTC. Residues: CSVSGYEQFF.